These T cell receptor beta chains were read from a single sample in a study of T cells expressing NK-cell markers. Following a re-call of the 5' RACE reads, TCRdb has one entry per CDR3 protein and lacks DNA. Reported are about 430,000 distinct CDR3 sequences; the ten largest clones contain about 1.5%. Sequenced: blood T cells: a sorted CD56 or NKG2C T cell subset, CD4+ or CD8+ T cells, or bulk PBMC T cells (not recorded which). The receptor set was obtained from a woman in her forties or fifties in good health. CDR3s include the opening cysteine and the closing phenylalanine or tryptophan. Each record gives: J gene, V gene, CDR3 protein.

J gene: TRBJ2-5; V gene: TRBV20-1; CDR3 protein: CSASYLAGNPETQYF
J gene: TRBJ2-5; V gene: TRBV7-8; CDR3 protein: CASSLASGRPKETQYF
J gene: TRBJ2-1; V gene: TRBV5-1; CDR3 protein: CASSLVRGFYNEQFF
J gene: TRBJ2-3; V gene: TRBV20-1; CDR3 protein: CSAPIRDWGRGDTQYF
J gene: TRBJ1-2; V gene: TRBV12-3/TRBV12-4; CDR3 protein: CASRTTGGYNYGYTF
J gene: TRBJ2-5; V gene: TRBV5-1; CDR3 protein: CASSPNAGTQETQYF
J gene: TRBJ2-1; V gene: TRBV29-1; CDR3 protein: CSFQGGYEQFF
J gene: TRBJ1-5; V gene: TRBV20-1; CDR3 protein: CSARKDRAYSNQPQHF
J gene: TRBJ2-2; V gene: TRBV18; CDR3 protein: CASSPKQGRDTGELFF
J gene: TRBJ2-1; V gene: TRBV5-1; CDR3 protein: CASSLDLAGRYNEQFF
J gene: TRBJ2-2; V gene: TRBV11-3; CDR3 protein: CASGSPMNTGELFF
J gene: TRBJ1-4; V gene: TRBV29-1; CDR3 protein: CSVEAGLGEKLFF
J gene: TRBJ2-5; V gene: TRBV19; CDR3 protein: CASSIAKGSQETQYF
J gene: TRBJ2-5; V gene: TRBV18; CDR3 protein: CASSPTLTRKWETQYF
J gene: TRBJ2-2; V gene: TRBV5-5; CDR3 protein: CASRHQGGELFF
J gene: TRBJ2-1; V gene: TRBV7-9; CDR3 protein: CASSLPSSKRTSGSVNEQFF
J gene: TRBJ2-1; V gene: TRBV11-3; CDR3 protein: CASTPEASGYNEQFF
J gene: TRBJ2-7; V gene: TRBV15; CDR3 protein: CATSRDPTVSYEQYF
J gene: TRBJ1-5; V gene: TRBV6-1; CDR3 protein: CATNTGKGVINQPQHF
J gene: TRBJ1-2; V gene: TRBV30; CDR3 protein: CAWTGQGSYGYTF
J gene: TRBJ1-6; V gene: TRBV2; CDR3 protein: CASGDRTNSPLHF
J gene: TRBJ2-5; V gene: TRBV29-1; CDR3 protein: CSVGDGTVAYF
J gene: TRBJ2-2; V gene: TRBV6-1; CDR3 protein: CASILTTTNTGELFF
J gene: TRBJ1-3; V gene: TRBV5-1; CDR3 protein: CASSLGDRSWGNTIYF
J gene: TRBJ1-5; V gene: TRBV9; CDR3 protein: CASSVSTSGPQHF
J gene: TRBJ2-7; V gene: TRBV20-1; CDR3 protein: CSARDLASTYEQYF
J gene: TRBJ2-1; V gene: TRBV5-4; CDR3 protein: CASSVIRGGIGGNEQFF
J gene: TRBJ1-2; V gene: TRBV24-1; CDR3 protein: CATSDFPGPGGYTF
J gene: TRBJ2-1; V gene: TRBV5-1; CDR3 protein: CASSRDQGYNEQFF
J gene: TRBJ2-7; V gene: TRBV6-5; CDR3 protein: CASSLNRQASGRYEQYF
J gene: TRBJ1-2; V gene: TRBV20-1; CDR3 protein: CSARHQLQYTF
J gene: TRBJ1-3; V gene: TRBV12-3/TRBV12-4; CDR3 protein: CASSLALGNTIYF
J gene: TRBJ1-4; V gene: TRBV4-1; CDR3 protein: CASSQEGLANEKLFF
J gene: TRBJ2-2; V gene: TRBV19; CDR3 protein: CASRGGPAGTGELFF
J gene: TRBJ2-4; V gene: TRBV28; CDR3 protein: CASSLGDLKNIQYF
J gene: TRBJ2-1; V gene: TRBV2; CDR3 protein: CASSEVFSGRGYNEQFF